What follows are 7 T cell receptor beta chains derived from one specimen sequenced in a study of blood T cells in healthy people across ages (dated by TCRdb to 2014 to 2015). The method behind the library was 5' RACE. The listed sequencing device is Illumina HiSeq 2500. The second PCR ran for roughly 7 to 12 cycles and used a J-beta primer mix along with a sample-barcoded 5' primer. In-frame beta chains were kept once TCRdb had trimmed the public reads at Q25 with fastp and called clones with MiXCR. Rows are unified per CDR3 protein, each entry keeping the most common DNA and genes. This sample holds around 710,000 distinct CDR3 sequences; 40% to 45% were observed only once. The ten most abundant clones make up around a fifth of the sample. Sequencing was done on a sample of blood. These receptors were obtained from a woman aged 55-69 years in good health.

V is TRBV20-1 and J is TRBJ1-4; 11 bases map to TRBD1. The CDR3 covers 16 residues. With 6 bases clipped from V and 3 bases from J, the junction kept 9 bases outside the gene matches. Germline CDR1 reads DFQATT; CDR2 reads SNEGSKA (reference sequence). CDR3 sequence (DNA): TGCAGTGCCCGGGGACAGGGGGTGGCGGCTAATGAAAAACTGTTTTTT. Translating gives CSARGQGVAANEKLFF.

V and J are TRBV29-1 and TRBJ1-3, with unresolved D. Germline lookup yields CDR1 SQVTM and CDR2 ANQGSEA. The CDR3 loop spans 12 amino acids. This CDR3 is CVAGETGNTIYF. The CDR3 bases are TGCGTGGCGGGAGAAACTGGAAACACCATATATTTT. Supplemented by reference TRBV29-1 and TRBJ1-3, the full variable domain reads SAVISQKPSRDICQRGTSLTIQCQVDSQVTMMFWYRQQPGQSLTLIATANQGSEATYESGFVIDKFPISRPNLTFSTLTVSNMSPEDSSIYLCVAGETGNTIYFGEGSWLTVV.

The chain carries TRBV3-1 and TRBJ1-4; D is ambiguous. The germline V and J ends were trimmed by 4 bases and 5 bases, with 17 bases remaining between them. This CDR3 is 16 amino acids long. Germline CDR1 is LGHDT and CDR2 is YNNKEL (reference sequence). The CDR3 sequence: CASSLAGEVSNEKLFF. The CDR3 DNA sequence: TGTGCCAGCAGCCTCGCTGGGGAGGTTTCGAATGAAAAACTGTTTTTT.

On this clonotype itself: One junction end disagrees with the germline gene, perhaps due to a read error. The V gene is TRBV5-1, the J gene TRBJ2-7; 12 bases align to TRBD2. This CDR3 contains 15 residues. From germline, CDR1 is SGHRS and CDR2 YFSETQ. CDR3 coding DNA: TGCGTCAGCCAGGAGAAACTAGCGGGAGGTTACGAGCAGTACTTC. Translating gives CVSQEKLAGGYEQYF. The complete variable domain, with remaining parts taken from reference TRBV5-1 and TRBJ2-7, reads KAGVTQTPRYLIKTRGQQVTLSCSPISGHRSVSWYQQTPGQGLQFLFEYFSETQRNKGNFPGRFSGRQFSNSRSEMNVSTLELGDSALYLCVSQEKLAGGYEQYFGPGTRLTVT.

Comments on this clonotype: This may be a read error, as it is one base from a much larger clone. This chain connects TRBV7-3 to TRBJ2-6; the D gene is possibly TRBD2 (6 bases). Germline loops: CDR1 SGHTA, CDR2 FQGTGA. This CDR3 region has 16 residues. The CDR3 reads CVSSKLGGSGANVLTF. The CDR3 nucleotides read TGTGTCAGCAGCAAACTGGGAGGCTCTGGGGCCAACGTCCTGACTTTC. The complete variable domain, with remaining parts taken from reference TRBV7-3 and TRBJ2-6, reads GAGVSQTPSNKVTEKGKYVELRCDPISGHTALYWYRQSLGQGPEFLIYFQGTGAADDSGLPNDRFFAVRPEGSVSTLKIQRTERGDSAVYLCVSSKLGGSGANVLTFGAGSRLTVL.

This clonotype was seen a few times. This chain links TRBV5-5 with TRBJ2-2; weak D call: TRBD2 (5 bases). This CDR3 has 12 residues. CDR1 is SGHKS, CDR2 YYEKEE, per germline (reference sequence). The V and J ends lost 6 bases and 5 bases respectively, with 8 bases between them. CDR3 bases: TGTGCCAGCAACACTAGGACCGGGGAGCTGTTTTTT. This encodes CASNTRTGELFF.

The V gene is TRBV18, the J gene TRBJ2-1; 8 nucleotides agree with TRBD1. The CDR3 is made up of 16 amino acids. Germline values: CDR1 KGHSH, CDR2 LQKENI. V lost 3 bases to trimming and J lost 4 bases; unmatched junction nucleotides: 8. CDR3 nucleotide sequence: TGTGCCAGCTCACCCTTGGGACAGGTCAAATACAATGAGCAGTTCTTC. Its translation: CASSPLGQVKYNEQFF.